A selection of T cell receptor beta chains follows, all from one sample in a study of T cells after yellow fever vaccination. Each CDR3 protein gets one entry after TCRdb re-called the 5' RACE reads with MiXCR. The sample yields 120,000 to 150,000 distinct CDR3 sequences, 7% to 9% seen once. Here the sequenced sample was CD4+ T cells sorted from PBMCs, taken 5 days after the yellow fever booster vaccination. The receptor set was obtained from a man aged 30-40 years who received the YFV17D yellow fever vaccine. CDR3s include the opening cysteine and the closing phenylalanine or tryptophan. Fields, in order: V gene, J gene, clone size, D gene, CDR3 DNA, CDR3 protein. The D gene is left open where the match is weak. A clone size is listed for some rows: how often the clone was seen (once, few, many), or a class if it is expanded.

TRBV18	TRBJ2-2	many	-	TGTGCCAGCTCAGTCACGTCCCCCGGGGAGCTGTTTTTT	CASSVTSPGELFF
TRBV7-6	TRBJ2-7	many	-	TGTGCCAGCAGCTTAAATCCAGGGGCCTACGAGCAGTACTTC	CASSLNPGAYEQYF
TRBV12-3/TRBV12-4	TRBJ2-5	-	TRBD2	TGTGCCATCTGCCCACATCATGGCATGAGACTAGCGGACCAAGAGACCCAGTACTTC	CAICPHHGMRLADQETQYF
TRBV11-2	TRBJ2-7	many	-	TGTGCCAGCAGCTTATCCTACGACAACTCCTACGAGCAGTACTTC	CASSLSYDNSYEQYF
TRBV5-1	TRBJ2-1	many	-	TGCGCCAGCAGCCAATCGCGGACTGGATTGCTCAATGAGCAGTTCTTC	CASSQSRTGLLNEQFF
TRBV3-1	TRBJ2-1	-	TRBD2	TGTGCCTGCAGCCAACTAGCGGGATCCTACAATGAGCAGTTCTTC	CACSQLAGSYNEQFF
TRBV20-1	TRBJ2-3	many	-	TGCAGTGCTAGCAGAACAAACACAGATACGCAGTATTTT	CSASRTNTDTQYF
TRBV14	TRBJ2-7	many	TRBD2	TGTGCCAGCAGCCTCGGCCTAGCGGGACTTTACGAGCAGTACTTC	CASSLGLAGLYEQYF
TRBV20-1	TRBJ2-7	many	TRBD1	TGCAGTGCTAGAGATTTGAAGGGGGCTAAAGAGCAGTACTTC	CSARDLKGAKEQYF
TRBV9	TRBJ2-1	many	-	TGTGCCAGCAGCGTAGCTTTGGTGGGAAGGAATGAGCAGTTCTTC	CASSVALVGRNEQFF
TRBV5-1	TRBJ2-1	-	TRBD1	TGCGCCAGCAGCTACACCGGGACAGGATACAATGAGCAGTTCTTC	CASSYTGTGYNEQFF
TRBV7-9	TRBJ1-3	many	-	TGTGCCAGCAGCATCCGGTTGTACTCTGGAAACACCATATATTTT	CASSIRLYSGNTIYF
TRBV20-1	TRBJ2-1	many	-	TGCAGTGCTAGAGATCCAAGAGGGGGAAGGAGCTCCTACAATGAGCAGTTCTTC	CSARDPRGGRSSYNEQFF
TRBV5-1	TRBJ2-1	many	TRBD2	TGCGCCAGCAGCTACAAACGTAAGACTAGCACTTACAATGAGCAGTTCTTC	CASSYKRKTSTYNEQFF
TRBV20-1	TRBJ2-2	many	TRBD2	TGCAGTGCTAGGCTAGCGGGGGTTAACACCGGGGAGCTGTTTTTT	CSARLAGVNTGELFF
TRBV20-1	TRBJ2-2	many	-	TGCAGTGCTAGAAAGGGGGACACCGGGGAGCTGTTTTTT	CSARKGDTGELFF
TRBV19	TRBJ1-2	many	-	TGTGCCAGTAGAGGGGAAGGGGCCCATGGCTACACCTTC	CASRGEGAHGYTF
TRBV25-1	TRBJ2-3	many	-	TGTGCCAGCAGCCAAGGCCGGGGGCAAGATACGCAGTATTTT	CASSQGRGQDTQYF
TRBV23-1	TRBJ2-7	few	TRBD2	TGCGCCAGCAGTCAGGAGGCGGGAGGGGAAGTCTACGAGCAGTACTTC	CASSQEAGGEVYEQYF
TRBV7-2	TRBJ1-6	many	-	TGTGCCAGCAGGTCGGACGGATCCTATAATTCACCCCTCCACTTT	CASRSDGSYNSPLHF
TRBV6-5	TRBJ2-2	many	-	TGTGCCAGCAGTTACTCGCTGGGCAGGGACACCGGGGAGCTGTTTTTT	CASSYSLGRDTGELFF
TRBV19	TRBJ2-4	many	TRBD2	TGTGCCAGTAGTCATCTAGCGGAAGGGAACATTCAGTACTTC	CASSHLAEGNIQYF
TRBV19	TRBJ2-7	many	-	TGTGCCAGTAGCTCTCTCGGCAGTCTGAGCCACGAGCAGTACTTC	CASSSLGSLSHEQYF
TRBV28	TRBJ2-7	many	TRBD2	TGTGCCAGCAGTTTCGGCGGACTAGCGAGCAACGAGCAGTACTTC	CASSFGGLASNEQYF